The 17 T cell receptor beta chains below come from one sample, sequenced in a study of lung T cells in sarcoidosis with Löfgren's syndrome. One entry per CDR3 protein, called by TCRdb with MiXCR from the reads. The sample lists about 19,000 distinct CDR3 sequences, around 23% occurring once. The sample was CD4+ T cells from bronchoalveolar lavage. These receptor sequences come from a human donor with sarcoidosis (Löfgren's syndrome or another form), or a control subject (not recorded which).

There are a few counts of this clonotype. The chain couples TRBV28 to TRBJ2-3, with a possible D match to TRBD2 (7 bases). Trimming pared 1 base from V and 9 bases from J, leaving 14 bases between. Germline CDR1 MDHEN, CDR2 SYDVKM. This CDR3 contains 14 residues. CDR3 sequence (DNA): TGTGCCAGCAGTTTATTTCGGGGGGCGAGAACGCAGTATTTT. Amino acids: CASSLFRGARTQYF.

This clonotype was counted between two and nine times. The V call is TRBV29-1, the J call TRBJ2-3, with D possibly matching TRBD2 (6 bases). V lost 4 bases and J lost 3, with 14 bases in between. The CDR3 runs 14 residues. Germline assignment: CDR1 SQVTM and CDR2 ANQGSEA. As DNA, the CDR3 is TGCAGCGTTGCCGGGCTAGGAGGGACAGATACGCAGTATTTT. This encodes CSVAGLGGTDTQYF.

This clonotype is medium-sized by share. V is TRBV6-1 and J is TRBJ1-6; 9 bases match TRBD1. Trimming at V came to 6 bases and at J to 6 bases, leaving 6 bases not matched to a gene. The CDR3 sequence is 15 residues long. Germline V gene lookup returns CDR1 MNHNS and CDR2 SASEGT. The CDR3 spells CASSFSTGGNSPLHF. The CDR3, as DNA: TGTGCCAGCAGCTTTTCGACAGGGGGTAATTCACCCCTCCACTTT.

On this clonotype: A much larger clone sits a single nucleotide away, making a read error possible. This chain uses TRBV7-9 with TRBJ1-2; 9 bases are shared with TRBD1. Germline CDR1 SEHNR, CDR2 FQNEAQ (reference sequence). The CDR3 consists of 14 residues. Trimming took 2 bases from V and 8 from J; bases not matched to a gene: 6. The CDR3 region is CASSLPGQGSGYTF. DNA for the CDR3: TGTGCCAGCAGCTTACCGGGACAGGGAAGCGGCTACACCTTC.

This clonotype was detected ten times or more. The V call is TRBV10-3, the J call TRBJ2-3; D is perhaps TRBD2 (6 bases). From germline, CDR1 is ENHRY and CDR2 SYGVKD. Trimming took 7 bases from V and 2 from J, leaving 13 bases between them. The CDR3 consists of 14 residues. DNA for the CDR3: TGTGCCATCAAGGCTAGCGCCTACACAGATACGCAGTATTTT. It is translated as CAIKASAYTDTQYF.

Details on this clonotype: This may be a read error: a much more frequent sequence differs by one nucleotide. The chain recombines TRBV3-1 with TRBJ2-1, with D possibly being TRBD2 (5 bases). The CDR3 totals 15 residues. Germline V gene data show CDR1 as LGHDT and CDR2 as YNNKEL (reference sequence). CDR3 sequence: CVSSATRSSYNEQFF. For the CDR3, the DNA is TGTGTCAGCAGCGCTACTAGGAGCTCCTACAATGAGCAGTTCTTC.

This clonotype was counted only a few times. This rearrangement joins TRBV10-3 to TRBJ1-2; the D is unclear. Germline lookup yields CDR1 ENHRY and CDR2 SYGVKD. This CDR3 is built from 13 residues. Between the trimmed V and J ends, which lost 0 bases and 3 bases, there was a span of 5 bases. In DNA form, the CDR3 reads TGTGCCATCAGTGAGTCCACGGACTATGGCTACACCTTC. Its translation: CAISESTDYGYTF.

This clonotype was detected many times. CDR3 in amino acids: CASSLDLAGRVLYF. CDR3 sequence (DNA): TGTGCCAGCAGCTTAGATTTAGCGGGAAGGGTTCTTTACTTC. The rearrangement links TRBV11-2 to TRBJ2-5; TRBD2 aligns across 8 bases. In germline, CDR1 is SGHAT, CDR2 FQNNGV. The CDR3 loop spans 14 amino acids. Losses at the gene ends were 0 bases for V and 14 bases for J; bases not matched to a gene: 11.

This clonotype was recorded many times. The chain couples TRBV10-2 to TRBJ2-3; no clear D gene. V lost 0 bases, J lost 4 bases, and 2 bases lay in between. Germline V gene lookup returns CDR1 WSHSY and CDR2 SAAADI. The CDR3 has 12 amino acids. The CDR3 DNA sequence: TGCGCCAGCAGTGAGTCCCCAGATACGCAGTATTTT. It encodes CASSESPDTQYF.

The sample holds many counts of this clonotype. The genes are TRBV7-2 and TRBJ2-3; D remains ambiguous. The germline V gene encodes CDR1 SGHTA and CDR2 FQGNSA. V lost 5 bases and J 5 bases, leaving 11 bases between the germline ends. The CDR3 runs 13 residues. The CDR3 bases are TGTGCCAGCAGCCGTACCGCTAAAGATACGCAGTATTTT. Residues: CASSRTAKDTQYF.

This clonotype is medium-sized (0.01 to 0.1%) by share. The V call is TRBV28, the J call TRBJ1-1, with D perhaps matching TRBD1 (5 bases). Germline V gene lookup returns CDR1 MDHEN and CDR2 SYDVKM. The CDR3 contains 13 residues. The V and J ends lost 2 bases and 3 bases respectively, with 7 bases between them. The CDR3 sequence: CASSLEGHTEAFF. CDR3 nucleotide sequence: TGTGCCAGCAGTTTAGAGGGACACACTGAAGCTTTCTTT.

Comments on this clonotype: A much larger clone differs from this one at a single base, so this may be a read error. The genes are TRBV6-6 and TRBJ2-5; D is possibly TRBD2 (6 bases). This CDR3 region has 15 residues. Per the germline V gene, CDR1 is MNHNY and CDR2 is SVGAGI (reference sequence). Deletions cut 4 bases from V and 4 bases from J, with 16 bases between. The CDR3 reads CASSLMGGGGETQYF. The CDR3 nucleotides read TGTGCCAGCAGTTTGATGGGGGGAGGAGGAGAGACCCAGTACTTC.

Remarks on this clonotype: A much larger clone lies a single base off, so this may be a read error. V usage is TRBV7-2 and J usage is TRBJ2-3; D is possibly TRBD2 (6 bases). The CDR3 contains 14 residues. Germline V gene data show CDR1 as SGHTA and CDR2 as FQGNSA. The CDR3 nucleotides read TGTGCCAGCAGTGAAGCCACTAGCACAGATACGCGGTATTTT. Translating gives CASSEATSTDTRYF.

Concerning this clonotype itself: With a much larger clone just one base away, this may be a read error. This chain connects TRBV20-1 to TRBJ2-7; TRBD1 agrees at 8 bases. This CDR3 has 12 amino acids. The trim removed 5 bases at V and 3 bases at J, leaving 3 bases unmatched. Per the germline V gene, CDR1 is DFQATT and CDR2 is SNEGSKA (reference sequence). The CDR3 nucleotides read TGCAGTGCTCGGGACAGGCTCTACGAGCAGTACTTC. This translates into CSARDRLYEQYF.

This clonotype ranks as medium-sized (0.01 to 0.1%). The J gene is TRBJ2-5, the V gene TRBV28; D is undetermined. The CDR3 runs 11 residues. V shed 2 bases and J shed 5 bases, with 3 bases lying between them. Germline V gives CDR1 MDHEN, CDR2 SYDVKM. CDR3 protein: CASSLSETQYF. The CDR3, as DNA: TGTGCCAGCAGTTTAAGTGAGACCCAGTACTTC. Full variable domain (outside the CDR3, taken from reference TRBV28 and TRBJ2-5): DVKVTQSSRYLVKRTGEKVFLECVQDMDHENMFWYRQDPGLGLRLIYFSYDVKMKEKGDIPEGYSVSREKKERFSLILESASTNQTSMYLCASSLSETQYFGPGTRLLVL.

This clonotype is medium-sized (0.01 to 0.1%). The V and J genes are TRBV25-1 and TRBJ1-1; 7 bases map to TRBD1. Trimming removed 6 bases from V and 4 bases from J; junction bases left unmatched: 2. This CDR3 is built from 12 residues. Germline V gives CDR1 MGHDK, CDR2 SYGVNS. For the CDR3, the DNA is TGTGCCAGCAGGAGGACAGGCACTGAAGCTTTCTTT. Its translation is CASRRTGTEAFF.

This clonotype was counted ten times or more. The chain couples TRBV7-2 to TRBJ1-2; D may be TRBD1 (5 bases). In germline, CDR1 is SGHTA, CDR2 FQGNSA. This CDR3 region has 13 residues. Deletions cut 7 bases from V and 1 base from J, with 10 bases between. The chain's CDR3 is CASTTQVNYGYTF. The CDR3 region has the DNA TGTGCCAGCACAACACAGGTTAACTATGGCTACACCTTC.